This T cell receptor (beta chain) was captured in a study of T cell responses to AZD1222 COVID-19 vaccine. General study findings and limits: Epitopes outside B.1.351 and B.1.1.7 mutated regions reportedly drew nearly half of spike TCRs. Clonal diversity was possibly underestimated, and the donors were mostly white British, with more females.

Comments on this clone: Its antigen is undetermined.

Germline-derived CDR1 and CDR2 are SSHAT and FNYEAQ (reference sequence). CDR3 length: 11 residues. Clones were read by immunoSEQ multiplex PCR, and TCRdb kept only the in-frame ones, dropping some. The sample holds roughly 140,000 clones, 90% seen once. Sequenced here: peripheral blood, sampled 28 days after the second AZD1222 dose. The source of this sequence is an adult who received the AZD1222 COVID-19 vaccine. This rearrangement joins TRBV7-7 to TRBJ2-1; D is unclear. The CDR3 DNA reads TGTCAACAGCGCTTATCCGATGAGCAGTTCTTC. It codes for CQQRLSDEQFF. The whole variable domain, filled in from reference TRBV7-7 and TRBJ2-1, reads GAGVSQSPRYKVTKRGQDVTLRCDPISSHATLYWYQQALGQGPEFLTYFNYEAQPDKSGLPSDRFSAERPEGSISTLTIQRTEQRDSAMYRCQQRLSDEQFFGPGTRLTVL.